This T cell receptor (beta chain) was identified during a study of blood T cell repertoires in COVID-19. In the study overall: Whether acute or convalescent, the COVID-19 samples came from the United States, Italy and Spain. In each case, the material was cDNA or gDNA derived from T cells, B-cell-depleted T cells, or PBMCs.

As handled by the study authors: Amplification with reference gene primers provided the estimates of nucleated cell counts. Sequenced by immunoSEQ multiplex PCR; TCRdb stores in-frame clones only, minus some. V and J calls and clone size come straight from that table; D and trimming were deduced from the DNA. The sample lists about 140,000 clones, 70% to 80% seen once, with roughly 15% in the top ten. With 8 bases clipped from V and 6 bases from J, the junction kept 2 bases outside the gene matches. This CDR3 is built from 11 residues. CDR1 is ENHRY, CDR2 SYGVKD, per germline. This TCR was sampled from a man aged 50 to 60 with acute or convalescent COVID-19. Specimen: peripheral blood. The chain combines TRBV10-3 with TRBJ1-1; 8 bases map to TRBD1. CDR3 in amino acids: CAIGTGAEAFF. In DNA, the CDR3 is TGTGCCATCGGGACAGGCGCTGAAGCTTTCTTT.